This TCR beta chain is drawn from a study of OX40 agonist ivuxolimab in advanced cancers. As for the study in general: An agonistic anti-OX40 (CD134) antibody, ivuxolimab, was used to treat the patients. Study-wide points: At 0.1-3.0 mg/kg, partial responders had clonal expansion among the lowest observed. Average numbers of expanded clones were greater in CD8+ T cells than in CD4+.

Only in-frame clones appear in the TCRdb table, and some are missing; sequencing was by immunoSEQ multiplex PCR. The sample records 60,000 to 85,000 clones, roughly 87% being singletons. Only one count was recorded for this clone. Its antigen is undetermined. Germline values: CDR1 MNHEY, CDR2 SMNVEV (reference sequence). The V end lost 2 bases, the J end lost 1 base, and 6 bases lay between the germline ends. The CDR3 runs 14 residues. This TCR derives from an adult with an advanced solid tumor such as melanoma, head and neck, liver or kidney cancer. Here the sequenced sample was CD4+ or CD8+ T cells sorted from blood, taken in a trial of the OX40 agonist ivuxolimab. J is TRBJ1-5 and V is TRBV27, with no clear D. The CDR3 here is CASSLLGSNQPQHF. The CDR3 DNA reads as TGTGCCAGCAGTTTACTCGGCAGCAATCAGCCCCAGCATTTT.